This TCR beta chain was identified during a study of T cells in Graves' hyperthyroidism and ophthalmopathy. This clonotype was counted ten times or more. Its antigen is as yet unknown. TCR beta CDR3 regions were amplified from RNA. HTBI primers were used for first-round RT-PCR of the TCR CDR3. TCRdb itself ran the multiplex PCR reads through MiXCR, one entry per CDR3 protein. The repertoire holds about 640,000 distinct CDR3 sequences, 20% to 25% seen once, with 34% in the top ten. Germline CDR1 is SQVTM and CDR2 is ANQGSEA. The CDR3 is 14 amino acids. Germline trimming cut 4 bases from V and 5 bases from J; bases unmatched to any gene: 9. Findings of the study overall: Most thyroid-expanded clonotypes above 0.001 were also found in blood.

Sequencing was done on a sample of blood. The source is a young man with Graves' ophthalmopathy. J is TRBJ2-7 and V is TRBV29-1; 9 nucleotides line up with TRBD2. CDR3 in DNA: TGCAGCGTTGCGTTCCTAGCGGGGTCCCACGAGCAGTACTTC. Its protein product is CSVAFLAGSHEQYF.